This paragraph covers one T cell receptor beta chain sequence. The target antigen is unknown. This entry is derived from a study of cytomegalovirus exposure and HLA in healthy donors. As for the study in general: Tens of millions of unique TCR sequences came from HLA-typed donors in an early release.

The study, taken as a whole, reports: The study had only CMV serostatus as immune exposure information. Rarity held for most TCR sequences, but there were some public TCRs that occurred in many donors.

It was with 60 Vbeta and 13 Jbeta primers that the PCR ran. Assay used: immunoSEQ multiplex PCR; TCRdb lists only in-frame clones, some missing. Counted here are tens of thousands of clones, 70% to 85% occurring once; the ten biggest clones make up approximately 1.4%. Sequencing was carried out using PBMCs. The clonotype originates from a young man in good health and CMV-seronegative.

The CDR3 here is CASNRWTGVRNEKLFF. As DNA, the CDR3 is TGCGCCAGCAACCGTTGGACAGGGGTCCGGAATGAAAAACTGTTTTTT. The rearrangement joins TRBV5-1 to TRBJ1-4; TRBD1 matches at 9 bases. V gave up 6 bases and J gave up 5 bases; unmatched junction bases: 11. This CDR3 contains 16 residues. Germline V lookup: CDR1 SGHRS, CDR2 YFSETQ.